This T cell receptor beta chain stems from a study of identical twins. General observations from the study: The study based its conclusions on cross-sectional statistical analysis and did not follow the same donors.

TCRdb re-derived calls from the 5' RACE reads in MiXCR, one entry per CDR3 protein. The sample has 1.5 million to 2 million distinct CDR3 sequences, about 32% seen once; the top ten hold 0.27%. Germline V CDR1 and CDR2: SGHTA, FQGNSA. The CDR3 is 16 amino acids. V shed 2 bases, J shed 2 bases, and the junction held 3 bases outside the gene matches. As regards this clonotype: The antigen is not known.

Sample: cord blood. The chain recombines TRBV7-2 with TRBJ2-3; 11 bases agree with TRBD2. The origin of this receptor is a newborn girl in good health. The CDR3 nucleotides read TGTGCCAGCAGCTTATATAGCGGGGGGGCCACAGATACGCAGTATTTT. As protein: CASSLYSGGATDTQYF.